Listed below are T cell receptor beta chains from one sample, sequenced in a study of CD8+CD57+ T cells in acquired aplastic anemia. Each CDR3 protein is one row after TCRdb ran MiXCR on the reads. Of 200,000 or so distinct CDR3 sequences in the sample, about 64% were seen once. Specimen: sorted CD4+, CD8+, or CD8+CD57+ T cells (not recorded which) from PBMCs. The origin of the receptors is a human donor with severe aplastic anemia or a healthy control (not recorded which). Both conserved end residues are part of each CDR3. A D gene is named only where the DNA matches it firmly. Size values are once, few and many counts, or a class for expanded clones, and some rows have none.

D: -
V: TRBV7-9
size: -
J: TRBJ2-2
CDR3: CASTMTATNTGELFF
DNA: TGTGCCAGCACCATGACAGCCACGAACACCGGGGAGCTGTTTTTT

D: TRBD1
V: TRBV19
size: many
J: TRBJ1-5
CDR3: CASSIGAGGISNQPQHF
DNA: TGTGCCAGTAGTATAGGGGCAGGGGGCATTAGCAATCAGCCCCAGCATTTT

D: -
V: TRBV5-1
size: -
J: TRBJ2-3
CDR3: CASSLAGEDAQYF
DNA: TGTGCCAGCAGCTTGGCGGGCGAGGACGCGCAGTATTTT

D: -
V: TRBV20-1
size: medium-sized
J: TRBJ2-1
CDR3: CSAPGSGDRNEQFF
DNA: TGCAGTGCCCCAGGGTCGGGAGACCGCAATGAGCAGTTCTTC

D: -
V: TRBV12-5
size: -
J: TRBJ2-2
CDR3: CASSTSSGELFF
DNA: TGTGCCAGCAGTACTAGTTCCGGGGAGCTGTTTTTT

D: -
V: TRBV9
size: -
J: TRBJ2-7
CDR3: CASSVEGSSGEQYF
DNA: TGTGCCAGCAGCGTAGAAGGGAGCTCTGGCGAGCAGTACTTC

D: -
V: TRBV10-3
size: few
J: TRBJ1-2
CDR3: CAIRGPNYGYTF
DNA: TGTGCCATCAGGGGGCCAAACTATGGCTACACCTTC

D: -
V: TRBV9
size: -
J: TRBJ2-1
CDR3: CASSATGVKVNEQFF
DNA: TGTGCCAGCAGCGCAACCGGGGTGAAGGTGAATGAGCAGTTCTTC

D: -
V: TRBV7-9
size: -
J: TRBJ2-3
CDR3: CASSLWSVTDTQYF
DNA: TGTGCCAGCAGCTTATGGTCGGTCACAGATACGCAGTATTTT

D: -
V: TRBV12-3/TRBV12-4
size: many
J: TRBJ2-2
CDR3: CASSLQGELFF
DNA: TGTGCCAGCAGTTTACAGGGGGAGCTGTTTTTT

D: -
V: TRBV5-6
size: -
J: TRBJ2-7
CDR3: CASSVDYEQYF
DNA: TGTGCCAGCAGTGTAGACTACGAGCAGTACTTC

D: -
V: TRBV15
size: -
J: TRBJ2-7
CDR3: CATSILGPSYEQYF
DNA: TGTGCCACCAGCATACTGGGTCCCTCCTACGAGCAGTACTTC

D: -
V: TRBV7-8
size: few
J: TRBJ2-7
CDR3: CASSLVPTETGQYF
DNA: TGTGCCAGCAGCTTAGTTCCTACGGAAACGGGGCAGTACTTC

D: -
V: TRBV20-1
size: -
J: TRBJ1-5
CDR3: CSATGQGGAGQHF
DNA: TGCAGTGCCACAGGACAAGGTGGGGCCGGCCAGCATTTT

D: -
V: TRBV10-3
size: -
J: TRBJ2-3
CDR3: CAISDLRTGLMTGVTDTQYF
DNA: TGTGCCATCAGTGACCTCCGGACAGGTCTGATGACGGGAGTAACAGATACGCAGTATTTT

D: -
V: TRBV10-3
size: few
J: TRBJ2-7
CDR3: CAISGQLYEQYF
DNA: TGTGCCATCAGTGGACAGTTATACGAGCAGTACTTC

D: TRBD1
V: TRBV19
size: once
J: TRBJ1-2
CDR3: CASSSQGRGGDGYTF
DNA: TGTGCCAGTAGTTCACAGGGGCGTGGGGGTGATGGCTACACCTTC

D: -
V: TRBV2
size: -
J: TRBJ2-5
CDR3: CASTLEVLLETQYF
DNA: TGTGCCAGCACCCTAGAGGTGCTTCTCGAGACCCAGTACTTC

D: TRBD2
V: TRBV10-3
size: -
J: TRBJ2-1
CDR3: CAAGASGGKNNNEQFF
DNA: TGTGCCGCGGGGGCTAGCGGGGGGAAAAATAACAATGAGCAGTTCTTC

D: TRBD1
V: TRBV12-3/TRBV12-4
size: -
J: TRBJ1-6
CDR3: CASRVGTGGVPLHF
DNA: TGTGCCAGCAGGGTCGGGACAGGGGGGGTCCCCCTCCACTTT

D: -
V: TRBV29-1
size: -
J: TRBJ1-1
CDR3: CSVEENRGTEAFF
DNA: TGCAGCGTTGAAGAAAACAGAGGCACTGAAGCCTTCTTT

D: TRBD1
V: TRBV20-1
size: -
J: TRBJ2-7
CDR3: CSARDFPAPQGYEQYF
DNA: TGCAGTGCTAGAGATTTCCCAGCCCCACAGGGGTATGAGCAGTACTTC

D: TRBD1
V: TRBV20-1
size: -
J: TRBJ2-5
CDR3: CSANGDRGLWETQYF
DNA: TGCAGTGCTAACGGCGACAGGGGGCTCTGGGAGACCCAGTACTTC

D: -
V: TRBV7-9
size: few
J: TRBJ2-7
CDR3: CASSWDGSSYEQYF
DNA: TGTGCCAGCAGCTGGGACGGGAGCTCCTACGAGCAGTACTTC

D: -
V: TRBV9
size: many
J: TRBJ2-5
CDR3: CASSVKGLGGETQYF
DNA: TGTGCCAGCAGCGTAAAGGGCCTTGGAGGGGAGACCCAGTACTTC

D: TRBD1
V: TRBV2
size: -
J: TRBJ2-2
CDR3: CASRTGPYTGELFF
DNA: TGTGCCAGCAGGACAGGGCCATACACCGGGGAGCTGTTTTTT

D: -
V: TRBV20-1
size: few
J: TRBJ2-3
CDR3: CSLGLGDTQYF
DNA: TGCAGCCTGGGGCTAGGAGATACGCAGTATTTT

D: TRBD2
V: TRBV15
size: many
J: TRBJ2-7
CDR3: CATSFSGGAYEQYF
DNA: TGTGCCACCAGCTTCAGCGGGGGGGCCTACGAGCAGTACTTC

D: TRBD2
V: TRBV6-4
size: many
J: TRBJ2-3
CDR3: CASTPTSGGADTQYF
DNA: TGTGCCAGCACTCCGACTAGCGGGGGTGCAGATACGCAGTATTTT

D: -
V: TRBV5-6
size: -
J: TRBJ2-7
CDR3: CASSWTNLGSYEQYF
DNA: TGTGCCAGCAGCTGGACCAACCTAGGGTCCTACGAGCAGTACTTC

D: -
V: TRBV3-1
size: -
J: TRBJ1-2
CDR3: CASSQGTATNYGYTF
DNA: TGTGCCAGCAGCCAAGGGACAGCTACCAACTATGGCTACACCTTC